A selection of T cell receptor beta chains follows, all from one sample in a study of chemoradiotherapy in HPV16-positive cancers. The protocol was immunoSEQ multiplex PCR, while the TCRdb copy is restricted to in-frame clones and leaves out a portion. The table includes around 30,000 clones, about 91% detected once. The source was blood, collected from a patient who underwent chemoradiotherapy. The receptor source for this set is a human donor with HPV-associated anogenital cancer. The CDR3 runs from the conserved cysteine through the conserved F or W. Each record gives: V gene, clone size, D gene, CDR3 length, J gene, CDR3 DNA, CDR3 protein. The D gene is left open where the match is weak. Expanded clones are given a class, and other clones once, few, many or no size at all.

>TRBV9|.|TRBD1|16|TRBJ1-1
TGTGCCAGCAGCGTAGGGGACAGGGGGCCCAACACTGAAGCTTTCTTT
CASSVGDRGPNTEAFF
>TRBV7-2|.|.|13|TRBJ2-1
TGTGCCAGCAGCTTAGATATCGTCCCCCAGCAGTTCTTC
CASSLDIVPQQFF
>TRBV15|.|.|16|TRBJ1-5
TGTGCCACCAGCGGAAGGGGGGGCTCGGGCAATCAGCCCCAGCATTTT
CATSGRGGSGNQPQHF
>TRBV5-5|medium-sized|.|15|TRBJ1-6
TGTGCCAGCAGCTTGCGGGGAACCTATAATTCACCCCTCCACTTT
CASSLRGTYNSPLHF
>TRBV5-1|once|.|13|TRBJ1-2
TGCGCCAGCAGACAGGGAGCTAACTATGGCTACACCTTC
CASRQGANYGYTF
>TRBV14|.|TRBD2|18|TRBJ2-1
TGTGCCAGCAGCCAAGATTGGGGCCTAGCGGGAGGGCGGAATGAGCAGTTCTTC
CASSQDWGLAGGRNEQFF
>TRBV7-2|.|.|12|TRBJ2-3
TGTGCCAGCAGCTCCGCCCCAGATACGCAGTATTTT
CASSSAPDTQYF
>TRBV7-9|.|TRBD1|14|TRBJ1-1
TGTGCCAGCAGCTTCGGACAGGGGGCAACTGAAGCTTTCTTT
CASSFGQGATEAFF
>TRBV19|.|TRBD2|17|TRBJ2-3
TGTGCCAGTAGGCGCTGGGGACTAGCGGGAGGTACAGATACGCAGTATTTT
CASRRWGLAGGTDTQYF
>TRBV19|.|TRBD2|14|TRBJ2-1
TGTGCCAGTACCCGGACTAGCGGGAACAATGAGCAGTTCTTC
CASTRTSGNNEQFF
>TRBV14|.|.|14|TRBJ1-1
TGTGCCAGCAGCCAAACGGCAGGGGCCACTGAAGCTTTCTTT
CASSQTAGATEAFF
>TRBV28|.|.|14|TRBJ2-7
TGTGCCAGCAGTTTATGGTCAGGTAGCTACGAGCAGTACTTC
CASSLWSGSYEQYF
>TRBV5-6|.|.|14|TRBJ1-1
TGTGCCAGCAGCTTGATCCGACCGCACACTGAAGCTTTCTTT
CASSLIRPHTEAFF
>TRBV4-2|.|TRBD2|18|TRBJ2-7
TGTGCCAGCAGCCAAGATACTAGCGGGAGGACAATCTCCTACGAGCAGTACTTC
CASSQDTSGRTISYEQYF
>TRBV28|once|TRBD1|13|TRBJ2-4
TGTGCCAGCGGGGGGACAGGGACGAACATTCAGTACTTC
CASGGTGTNIQYF
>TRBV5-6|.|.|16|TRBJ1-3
TGTGCCAGCATCGTTTTCGCGGAACCATCTGGAAACACCATATATTTT
CASIVFAEPSGNTIYF
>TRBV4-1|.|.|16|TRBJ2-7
TGCGCCAGCAGCTCGTTTTCGCGCGGGGCCGCCTACGAGCAGTACTTC
CASSSFSRGAAYEQYF
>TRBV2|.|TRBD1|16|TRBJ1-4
TGTGCCAGCAGTGGGTCGGGGGGACAGCGTAATGAAAAACTGTTTTTT
CASSGSGGQRNEKLFF
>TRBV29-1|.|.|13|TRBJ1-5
TGCAGCGTTAGGGTAGGGGCCCACCAGCCCCAGCATTTT
CSVRVGAHQPQHF
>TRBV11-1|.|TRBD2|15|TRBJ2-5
TGTGCCAGCAGACGCGGACTAGCGGGTCAAGAGACCCAGTACTTC
CASRRGLAGQETQYF
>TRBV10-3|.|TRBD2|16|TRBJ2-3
TGTGCCATCAGTGCTTCTAGCGGGGGGGGGCCAGATACGCAGTATTTT
CAISASSGGGPDTQYF
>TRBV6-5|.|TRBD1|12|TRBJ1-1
TGTGCCAGCAGTCACTCAGGGGGAGAAGCTTTCTTT
CASSHSGGEAFF
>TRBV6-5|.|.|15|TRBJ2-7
TGTGCCAGCAGTTCCTCGGGCCCGGGGGCCTACGAGCAGTACTTC
CASSSSGPGAYEQYF
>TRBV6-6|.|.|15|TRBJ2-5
TGTGCCAGCAGTTTCGGATCGGACGGACAAGAGACCCAGTACTTC
CASSFGSDGQETQYF
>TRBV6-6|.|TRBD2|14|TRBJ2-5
TGTGCCAGCTCCCAGCGGGGGGGACAAGAGACCCAGTACTTC
CASSQRGGQETQYF
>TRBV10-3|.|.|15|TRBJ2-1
TGTGCCATCAGTGAATCAGGTAACACCTACAATGAGCAGTTCTTC
CAISESGNTYNEQFF
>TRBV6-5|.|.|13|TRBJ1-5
TGTGCCAGCACTCCAGGGAGGAATCAGCCCCAGCATTTT
CASTPGRNQPQHF
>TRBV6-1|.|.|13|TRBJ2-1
TGTGCCAGCACCCTCGACAGGAACAATGAGCAGTTCTTC
CASTLDRNNEQFF
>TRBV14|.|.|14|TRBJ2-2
TGTGCCAGCAGCCGAATTTTGGTGGCCGGGGAGCTGTTTTTT
CASSRILVAGELFF
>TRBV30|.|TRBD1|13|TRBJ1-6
TGTGCCTGGAGTCCCTCGGACAGGGCGCCCCTCCACTTT
CAWSPSDRAPLHF
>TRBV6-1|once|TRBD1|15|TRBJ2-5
TGTGCCAGCATCGAAGGTTGGACAGGGAGAGAGACCCAGTACTTC
CASIEGWTGRETQYF
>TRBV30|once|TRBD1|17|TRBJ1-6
TGTGCCTGGAGGGGGGGGACAGGGAGCTCCTATAATTCACCCCTCCACTTT
CAWRGGTGSSYNSPLHF
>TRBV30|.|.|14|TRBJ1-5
TGTGCCTGGAGAGGGCAGCGAAGCAATCAGCCCCAGCATTTT
CAWRGQRSNQPQHF
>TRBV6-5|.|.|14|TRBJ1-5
TGTGCCAGCAGCTACGGTCCGTTCGAACAGCCCCAGCATTTT
CASSYGPFEQPQHF
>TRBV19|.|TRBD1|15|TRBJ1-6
TGTGCCAGTAGTATTGGGTCAGGGGGGGATTCACCCCTCCACTTT
CASSIGSGGDSPLHF
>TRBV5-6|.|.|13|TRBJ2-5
TGTGCCAGCAGCTTAGGGCGACAAGAGACCCAGTACTTC
CASSLGRQETQYF
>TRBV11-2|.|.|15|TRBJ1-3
TGTGCCAGCAGCTCGGCCTATGTCTCTGGAAACACCATATATTTT
CASSSAYVSGNTIYF
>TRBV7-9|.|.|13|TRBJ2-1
TGTGCCAGCAGCTTAGTATCGGGCGATGAGCAGTTCTTC
CASSLVSGDEQFF
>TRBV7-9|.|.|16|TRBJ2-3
TGTGCCAGCAGCTTATTGGCAGGGGTGGGCACAGATACGCAGTATTTT
CASSLLAGVGTDTQYF
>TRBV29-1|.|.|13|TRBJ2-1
TGCAGCGTTGAAAGGGGGGCGGGAGAAGAGCAGTTCTTC
CSVERGAGEEQFF
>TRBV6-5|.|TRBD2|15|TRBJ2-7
TGTGCCAGCAGTTCGTCTAGCGGGGCTGCCTACGAGCAGTACTTC
CASSSSSGAAYEQYF
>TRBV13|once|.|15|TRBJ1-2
TGTGCCAGCAGCTTAGGCCTGGGGAGGTGGTATGGCTACACCTTC
CASSLGLGRWYGYTF
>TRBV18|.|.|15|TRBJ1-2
TGTGCCAGCTCACCGAGGAATGGGGGGGACTATGGCTACACCTTC
CASSPRNGGDYGYTF
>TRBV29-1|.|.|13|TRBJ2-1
TGCAGCGTTGACCCGGCCAGTGTAAATGAGCAGTTCTTC
CSVDPASVNEQFF
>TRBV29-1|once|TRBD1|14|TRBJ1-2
TGCAGCGTTGACGCGACAGGGGGGCCCACAGGCTACACCTTC
CSVDATGGPTGYTF
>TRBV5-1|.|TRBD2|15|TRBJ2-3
TGCGCCAGCAGCTTCCAGCGGGGGAGCACAGATACGCAGTATTTT
CASSFQRGSTDTQYF
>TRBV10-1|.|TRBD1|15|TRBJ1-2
TGCGCCAGCAGTGCATTCCGGGACAGTAACTATGGCTACACCTTC
CASSAFRDSNYGYTF
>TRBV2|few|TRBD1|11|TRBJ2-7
TGTGCCAGTGACAGGGAGTCAGTGCAGTACTTC
CASDRESVQYF
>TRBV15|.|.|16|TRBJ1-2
TGTGCCACCAGCAGCTACGAGTACGGGGGCGTCTATGGCTACACCTTC
CATSSYEYGGVYGYTF
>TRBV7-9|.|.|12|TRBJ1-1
TGTGCCAGCAGCCCGGTCGACACTGAAGCTTTCTTT
CASSPVDTEAFF
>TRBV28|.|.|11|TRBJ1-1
TGTGCCAGCACGGTGAACACTGAAGCTTTCTTT
CASTVNTEAFF
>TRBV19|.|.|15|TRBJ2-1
TGTGCCAGTAGTATCGGCCTAGTAACTCTCAATGAGCAGTTCTTC
CASSIGLVTLNEQFF
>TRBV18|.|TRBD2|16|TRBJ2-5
TGTGCCAGCTCACCTTTCGCGGGAGCAGGATGGGAGACCCAGTACTTC
CASSPFAGAGWETQYF
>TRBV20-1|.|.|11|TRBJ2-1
TGCAGTGCTAGACTGATCAATGAGCAGTTCTTC
CSARLINEQFF